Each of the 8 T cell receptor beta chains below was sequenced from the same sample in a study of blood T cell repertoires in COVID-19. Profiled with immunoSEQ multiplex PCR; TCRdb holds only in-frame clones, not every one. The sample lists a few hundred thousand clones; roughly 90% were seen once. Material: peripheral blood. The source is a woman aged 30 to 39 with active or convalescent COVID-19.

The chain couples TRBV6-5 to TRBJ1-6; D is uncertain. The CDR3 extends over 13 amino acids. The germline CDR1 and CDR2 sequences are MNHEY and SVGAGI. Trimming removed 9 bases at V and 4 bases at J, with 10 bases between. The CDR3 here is CASTQEYNSPLHF. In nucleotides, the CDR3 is TGTGCCAGTACCCAGGAATATAATTCACCCCTCCACTTT.

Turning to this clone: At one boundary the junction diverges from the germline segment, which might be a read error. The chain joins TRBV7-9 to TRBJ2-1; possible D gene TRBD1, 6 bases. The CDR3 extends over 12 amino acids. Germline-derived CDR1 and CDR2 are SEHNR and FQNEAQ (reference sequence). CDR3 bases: TGTACCAGCTCAGGGGTAGACAATGAGCAGTTCTTC. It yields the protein CTSSGVDNEQFF.

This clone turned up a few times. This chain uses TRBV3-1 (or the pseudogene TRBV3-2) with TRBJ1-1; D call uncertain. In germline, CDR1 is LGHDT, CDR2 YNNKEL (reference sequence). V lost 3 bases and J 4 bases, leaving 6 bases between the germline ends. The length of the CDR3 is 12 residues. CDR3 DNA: TGTGCCAGCAGCCACTCACTCACTGAAGCTTTCTTT. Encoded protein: CASSHSLTEAFF.

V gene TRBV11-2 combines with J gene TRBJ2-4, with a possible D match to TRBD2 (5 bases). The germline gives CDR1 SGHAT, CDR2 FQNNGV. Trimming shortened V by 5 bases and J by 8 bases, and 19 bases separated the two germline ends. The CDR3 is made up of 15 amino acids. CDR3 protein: CASSPGLDPLHIQYF. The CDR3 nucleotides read TGTGCCAGCAGCCCCGGACTGGACCCTTTGCACATTCAGTACTTC.

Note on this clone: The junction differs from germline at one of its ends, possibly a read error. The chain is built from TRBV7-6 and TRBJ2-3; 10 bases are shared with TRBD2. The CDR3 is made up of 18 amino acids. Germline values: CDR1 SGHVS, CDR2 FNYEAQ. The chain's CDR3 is CASSLAGAGRGGTDTQYF. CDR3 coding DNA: TGTGCCAGCAGCCTAGCGGGGGCCGGCCGGGGTGGCACAGATACGCAGTATTTT.

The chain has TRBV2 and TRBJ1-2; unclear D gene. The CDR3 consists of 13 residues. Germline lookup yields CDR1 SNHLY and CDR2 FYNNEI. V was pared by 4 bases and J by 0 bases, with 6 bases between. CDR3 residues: CASSAEANYGYTF. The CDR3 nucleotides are TGTGCCAGCAGTGCAGAAGCTAACTATGGCTACACCTTC.

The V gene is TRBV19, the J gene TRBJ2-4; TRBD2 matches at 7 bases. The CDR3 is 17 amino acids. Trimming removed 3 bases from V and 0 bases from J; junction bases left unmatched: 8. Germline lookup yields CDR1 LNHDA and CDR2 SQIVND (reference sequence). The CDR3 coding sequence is TGTGCCAGTAGTATGTCTAGCGGAGGGTTAGCCAAAAACATTCAGTACTTC. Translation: CASSMSSGGLAKNIQYF. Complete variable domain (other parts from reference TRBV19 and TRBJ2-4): DGGITQSPKYLFRKEGQNVTLSCEQNLNHDAMYWYRQDPGQGLRLIYYSQIVNDFQKGDIAEGYSVSREKKESFPLTVTSAQKNPTAFYLCASSMSSGGLAKNIQYFGAGTRLSVL.

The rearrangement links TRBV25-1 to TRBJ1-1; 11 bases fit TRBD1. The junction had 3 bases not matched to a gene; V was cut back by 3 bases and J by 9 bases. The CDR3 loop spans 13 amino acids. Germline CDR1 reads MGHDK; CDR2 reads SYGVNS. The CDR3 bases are TGTGCCAGCAGTGAGGGGACAGGGGGTCAAGCTTTCTTT. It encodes CASSEGTGGQAFF.